The 20 T cell receptor beta chains reported below all come from one sample, sequenced in a study of T-cell reconstitution after alpha-beta-depleted transplantation in children. Unique molecular identifiers were incorporated when the TCRbeta library was constructed. MiXCR, run by TCRdb on the PCR reads, gives a single entry per CDR3 protein. The data contain about 600,000 distinct CDR3 sequences, around 23% of them singletons. Sequencing used PBMCs, mostly from graft donor cells, obtained 360 days after TCRalphabeta/CD19-depleted stem cell transplant. These receptors were collected from a boy in the first two years of life who had a stem cell transplant for acute myeloid leukemia, so the T cells may come from the graft donor.

The genes are TRBV5-6 and TRBJ2-3, with a tentative D call TRBD1 (6 bases). CDR1 SGHDT and CDR2 YYEEEE come from the germline V gene. The V end was cut by 5 bases, the J end by 3 bases, with 16 bases between. The CDR3 sequence is 15 residues long. CDR3 residues: CASSFLYRETDTQYF. CDR3 nucleotide sequence: TGTGCCAGCAGTTTCCTCTACAGGGAGACAGATACGCAGTATTTT.

This clonotype was recorded at least ten times. The chain employs TRBV12-3 or TRBV12-4 and TRBJ2-5; unclear D gene. The CDR3 is made up of 14 amino acids. V dropped 5 bases and J dropped 0 bases, with 10 bases sitting between them. CDR3 DNA: TGTGCCAGCAGTCCGGACCTGTACCAAGAGACCCAGTACTTC. Translating gives CASSPDLYQETQYF.

The chain combines TRBV11-2 with TRBJ2-2; 9 bases agree with TRBD1. Germline CDR1 and CDR2: SGHAT and FQNNGV. J was trimmed by 8 bases and V by 4 bases; bases with no gene match: 5. This CDR3 contains 14 residues. As DNA, the CDR3 is TGTGCCAGCAGCTCGAACAGGGGGCCTGGGGAGCTGTTTTTT. Translated, it gives CASSSNRGPGELFF.

This clonotype was observed many times. This chain connects TRBV27 to TRBJ2-3, with 9 bases fitting TRBD1. Looked up from germline, CDR1 is MNHEY and CDR2 is SMNVEV (reference sequence). This CDR3 contains 16 residues. V lost 6 bases, J lost 5 bases, and 12 bases stayed unmatched. DNA of the CDR3: TGTGCCAGCAGACCCATACAGGGGGCATCCATAGATACGCAGTATTTT. Protein sequence: CASRPIQGASIDTQYF.

This clonotype appeared many times. V gene TRBV28 combines with J gene TRBJ2-3; 10 bases align to TRBD1. Germline V lookup: CDR1 MDHEN, CDR2 SYDVKM. V was clipped by 3 bases and J by 4 bases; unmatched bases: 7. This CDR3 has 16 amino acids. As DNA, the CDR3 is TGTGCCAGCAGTTTTGGTGGGACAGGGGAGGCAGATACGCAGTATTTT. Translated, it gives CASSFGGTGEADTQYF.

In its sample, this clonotype was seen many times. The chain recombines TRBV28 with TRBJ2-1; no reliable D call. CDR1 MDHEN and CDR2 SYDVKM come from the germline V gene. CDR3 length: 13 amino acids. V gave up 3 bases and J gave up 7 bases, with 10 bases separating them. CDR3 region: CASSFPPGNEQFF. CDR3 coding DNA: TGTGCCAGCAGTTTCCCCCCCGGGAATGAGCAGTTCTTC.

Many counts were recorded for this clonotype. The DNA of the CDR3 is TGTGCCAGCAGCCAACCCGGGACAGGGTCGTACGAGCAGTACGTC. Translation gives CASSQPGTGSYEQYV. The chain is built from TRBV7-7 and TRBJ2-7; 9 nucleotides line up with TRBD1. Germline CDR1 and CDR2: SSHAT and FNYEAQ (reference sequence). Germline trimming cut 5 bases from V and 4 bases from J; bases unmatched to any gene: 9. This CDR3 spans 15 amino acids.

This clonotype was picked up many times. The genes are TRBV7-2 and TRBJ2-3, with D uncertain. V dropped 5 bases and J dropped 0 bases, with 18 bases sitting between them. Per germline, CDR1 SGHTA and CDR2 FQGNSA. CDR3 length equals 17 residues. In DNA, the CDR3 is TGTGCCAGCAGCACCAGCATTGCAGGTGCTAGCACAGATACGCAGTATTTT. Translated: CASSTSIAGASTDTQYF.

This clonotype turned up a few times. This chain connects TRBV20-1 to TRBJ2-3; 8 bases line up with TRBD1. Germline V gives CDR1 DFQATT, CDR2 SNEGSKA (reference sequence). The V segment lost 4 bases and the J segment 2 bases; nucleotides outside the gene matches: 8. This CDR3 has 15 residues. CDR3 sequence: CSATDREIFTDTQYF. The CDR3 bases are TGCAGTGCTACGGACAGGGAGATATTCACAGATACGCAGTATTTT.

This clonotype was observed many times. The chain joins TRBV20-1 to TRBJ2-1, with D possibly called TRBD1 or TRBD2 (5 bases each). V shed 3 bases and J shed 4 bases, with 13 bases lying between them. The CDR3 runs to 14 residues. Germline V gene lookup returns CDR1 DFQATT and CDR2 SNEGSKA (reference sequence). The CDR3 DNA reads as TGCAGTGCTAGTATGGCAGGGAGATACAATGAGCAGTTCTTC. Its translation: CSASMAGRYNEQFF.

This clonotype was detected a few times. The V call is TRBV12-3 or TRBV12-4, the J call TRBJ2-1; D is possibly TRBD1 (6 bases). This CDR3 region has 13 residues. V shed 7 bases and J shed 7 bases, with 14 bases lying between them. Here the CDR3 reads CASKPGGRNEQFF. The CDR3 DNA sequence: TGTGCCAGCAAACCTGGGGGCCGGAATGAGCAGTTCTTC.

This clonotype was observed a few times. This rearrangement joins TRBV15 to TRBJ2-3, with 7 bases identical to TRBD2. V was pared by 1 base and J by 1 base, with 5 bases of the junction left unmatched. The germline V gene has CDR1 LNHNV and CDR2 YYDKDF (reference sequence). CDR3 length: 16 residues. The CDR3 sequence: CATSRVRLAGTDTQYF. CDR3 coding DNA: TGTGCCACCAGCAGAGTGCGTCTAGCGGGCACAGATACGCAGTATTTT. Looking up the rest from reference TRBV15 and TRBJ2-3 gives the full variable domain: DAMVIQNPRYQVTQFGKPVTLSCSQTLNHNVMYWYQQKSSQAPKLLFHYYDKDFNNEADTPDNFQSRRPNTSFCFLDIRSPGLGDTAMYLCATSRVRLAGTDTQYFGPGTRLTVL.

This clonotype has more than one count but fewer than ten. The J gene is TRBJ2-4, the V gene TRBV12-3 or TRBV12-4; TRBD2 is a possible D gene (5 bases). The CDR3 contains 16 residues. V gave up 3 bases and J gave up 1 base, with 13 bases separating them. The CDR3 sequence: CASSLASGGAKNIQYF. The CDR3 nucleotides read TGTGCCAGCAGTTTGGCCAGCGGCGGTGCCAAAAACATTCAGTACTTC.

This clonotype was recorded many times. The J gene is TRBJ2-1, the V gene TRBV20-1; D gene unclear. The V end lost 6 bases, the J end lost 0 bases, and 12 bases lay between the germline ends. Germline CDR1 DFQATT, CDR2 SNEGSKA (reference sequence). This CDR3 spans 14 amino acids. The CDR3 loop is CSAKTKSSYNEQFF. The CDR3 nucleotides read TGCAGTGCCAAGACGAAAAGCTCCTACAATGAGCAGTTCTTC.

The chain recombines TRBV7-2 with TRBJ2-2; 8 nucleotides match TRBD1. The V gene end was trimmed by 7 bases and the J gene end by 4 bases; junction bases not matched to a gene: 5. The CDR3 length is 14 residues. Germline CDR1 is SGHTA and CDR2 is FQGNSA. The CDR3 here is CASTDQGATGELFF. In nucleotides, the CDR3 is TGTGCCAGCACCGACCAGGGGGCCACCGGGGAGCTGTTTTTT.

This clonotype has more than one count but fewer than ten. This sequence joins TRBV14 and TRBJ1-6; D is unclear. Germline values: CDR1 SGHDN, CDR2 FVKESK. The CDR3 extends over 16 amino acids. The V end was cut by 3 bases, the J end by 0 bases, with 9 bases between. Here the CDR3 reads CASSQVGSSYNSPLHF. In DNA, the CDR3 is TGTGCCAGCAGCCAGGTGGGGAGCTCCTATAATTCACCCCTCCACTTT. Looking up the rest from reference TRBV14 and TRBJ1-6 gives the full variable domain: EAGVTQFPSHSVIEKGQTVTLRCDPISGHDNLYWYRRVMGKEIKFLLHFVKESKQDESGMPNNRFLAERTGGTYSTLKVQPAELEDSGVYFCASSQVGSSYNSPLHFGNGTRLTVT.

V gene TRBV29-1 combines with J gene TRBJ1-2; D is ambiguous. Trimming stripped 6 bases from V and 4 bases from J, with 18 bases between. The CDR3 covers 14 residues. Germline CDR1 reads SQVTM; CDR2 reads ANQGSEA. CDR3 sequence: CSVKSEPPGYGYTF. CDR3 nucleotides: TGCAGCGTGAAGAGTGAGCCCCCGGGCTATGGCTACACCTTC. The full variable domain, its missing parts supplied by reference TRBV29-1 and TRBJ1-2, is SAVISQKPSRDICQRGTSLTIQCQVDSQVTMMFWYRQQPGQSLTLIATANQGSEATYESGFVIDKFPISRPNLTFSTLTVSNMSPEDSSIYLCSVKSEPPGYGYTFGSGTRLTVV.

This clonotype was seen more than once but under ten times. The chain couples TRBV6-1 to TRBJ1-1; 10 bases line up with TRBD1. Losses at the gene ends were 6 bases for V and 0 bases for J; bases not matched to a gene: 10. Germline V gives CDR1 MNHNS, CDR2 SASEGT. The CDR3 runs to 17 residues. Here the CDR3 DNA reads TGTGCCAGCAGACCCGGGACAGGGGATCGGATGAACACTGAAGCTTTCTTT. Residues: CASRPGTGDRMNTEAFF.

The rearrangement joins TRBV6-9 to TRBJ2-7, with D tentatively TRBD1 or TRBD2 (6 bases each). Germline values: CDR1 MNHGY, CDR2 SVAAGI. This CDR3 spans 15 amino acids. DNA for the CDR3: TGTTCACGCAAGGGGGTTAATCGGGAGACCTACGAGCAGTACGTC. It is translated as CSRKGVNRETYEQYV.

This clonotype has only a few counts. The chain has TRBV20-1 and TRBJ2-7, with D perhaps TRBD2 (7 bases). The CDR3 sequence is 14 residues long. Germline CDR1 reads DFQATT; CDR2 reads SNEGSKA (reference sequence). V was pared by 6 bases and J by 3 bases, with 18 bases between. The CDR3 loop reads CSAPAAGASYEQYV. CDR3 nucleotides: TGCAGTGCCCCAGCGGCGGGGGCAAGCTACGAGCAGTACGTC.